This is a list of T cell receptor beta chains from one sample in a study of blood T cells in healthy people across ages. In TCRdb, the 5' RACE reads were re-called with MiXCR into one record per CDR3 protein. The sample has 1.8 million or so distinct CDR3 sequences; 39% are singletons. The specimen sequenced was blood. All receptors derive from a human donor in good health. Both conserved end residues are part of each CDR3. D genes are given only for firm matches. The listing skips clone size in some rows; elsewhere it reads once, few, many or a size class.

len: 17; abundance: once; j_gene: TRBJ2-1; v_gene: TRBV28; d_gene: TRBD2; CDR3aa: CASSSGTSGTRSYEQFF; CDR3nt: TGTGCCAGCAGTTCCGGGACTAGCGGGACCCGCTCCTACGAGCAGTTCTTC
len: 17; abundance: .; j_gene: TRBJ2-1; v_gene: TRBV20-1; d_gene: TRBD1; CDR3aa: CSARPSPGQGARDEQFF; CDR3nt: TGCAGTGCTAGACCCTCTCCTGGACAGGGGGCGCGGGATGAGCAGTTCTTC
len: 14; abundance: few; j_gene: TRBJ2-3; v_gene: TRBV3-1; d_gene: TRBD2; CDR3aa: CASSQGTSGNTQYF; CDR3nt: TGTGCCAGCAGCCAAGGGACTAGCGGAAATACGCAGTATTTT
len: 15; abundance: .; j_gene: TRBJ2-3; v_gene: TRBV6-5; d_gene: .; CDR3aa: CASRLLGSSPDTQYF; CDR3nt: TGTGCCAGCCGCCTCCTGGGATCTTCACCAGATACGCAGTATTTT
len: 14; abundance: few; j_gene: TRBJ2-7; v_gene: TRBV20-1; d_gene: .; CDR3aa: CSARRVGSSYEQYF; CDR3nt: TGCAGTGCTAGGAGGGTAGGAAGCTCCTACGAGCAGTACTTC
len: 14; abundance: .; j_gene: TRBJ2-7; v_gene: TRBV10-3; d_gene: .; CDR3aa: CAISPREDSYEQYF; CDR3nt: TGTGCCATCAGCCCCAGGGAGGACTCCTACGAGCAGTACTTC
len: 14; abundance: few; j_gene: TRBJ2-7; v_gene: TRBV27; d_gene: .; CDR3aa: CASRNSGPPYEQYF; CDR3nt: TGTGCCAGCAGAAATTCCGGACCCCCCTACGAGCAGTACTTC
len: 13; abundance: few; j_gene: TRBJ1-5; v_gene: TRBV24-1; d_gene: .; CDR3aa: CATSDSRSQPQHF; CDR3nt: TGTGCCACCAGTGATTCCAGGAGTCAGCCCCAGCATTTT
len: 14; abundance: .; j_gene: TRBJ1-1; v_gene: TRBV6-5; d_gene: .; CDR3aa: CASSYSRAASGAFF; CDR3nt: TGTGCCAGCAGTTACTCCCGGGCAGCTTCGGGAGCTTTCTTT
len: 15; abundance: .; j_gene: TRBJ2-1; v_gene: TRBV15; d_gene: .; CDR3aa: CATSSREGIGNEQFF; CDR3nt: TGTGCCACCAGCAGCAGGGAAGGCATTGGCAATGAGCAGTTCTTC
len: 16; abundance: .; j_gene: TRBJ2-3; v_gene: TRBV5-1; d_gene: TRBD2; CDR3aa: CASSLQGLAGPDTQYF; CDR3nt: TGCGCCAGCAGCTTGCAAGGACTAGCGGGGCCAGATACGCAGTATTTT
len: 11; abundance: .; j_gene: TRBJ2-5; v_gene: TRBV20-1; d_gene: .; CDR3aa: CSATGRETQYF; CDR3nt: TGCAGTGCTACAGGGAGGGAGACCCAGTACTTC
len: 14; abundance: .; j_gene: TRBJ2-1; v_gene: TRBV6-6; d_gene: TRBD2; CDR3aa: CASRPLAGVLEQFF; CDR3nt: TGCGCCAGCAGACCACTAGCGGGGGTCCTCGAGCAGTTCTTC
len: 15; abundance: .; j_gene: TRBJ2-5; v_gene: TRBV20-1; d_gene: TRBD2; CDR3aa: CSAYVVAGVQETQYF; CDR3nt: TGCAGTGCTTACGTTGTAGCGGGGGTACAAGAGACCCAGTACTTC
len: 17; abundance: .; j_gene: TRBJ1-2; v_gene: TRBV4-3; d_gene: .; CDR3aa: CASSQYRLTGANYGYTF; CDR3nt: TGCGCCAGCAGCCAATACCGACTTACTGGGGCTAACTATGGCTACACCTTC
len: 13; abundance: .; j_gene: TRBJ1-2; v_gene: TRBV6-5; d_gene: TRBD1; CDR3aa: CASRSDRVGGYTF; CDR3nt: TGTGCCAGCCGATCGGACAGGGTGGGTGGCTACACCTTC
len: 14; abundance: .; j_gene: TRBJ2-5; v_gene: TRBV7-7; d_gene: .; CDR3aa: CGSSPLPPWKTQYF; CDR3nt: TGTGGCAGCAGCCCCCTTCCGCCGTGGAAGACCCAGTACTTC
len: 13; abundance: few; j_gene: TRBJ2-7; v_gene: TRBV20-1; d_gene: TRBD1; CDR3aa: CSERRQGGYEQYF; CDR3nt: TGCAGTGAAAGGAGACAGGGGGGGTACGAGCAGTACTTC
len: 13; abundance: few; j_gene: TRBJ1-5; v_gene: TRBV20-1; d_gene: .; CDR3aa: CSATVRGNQPQHF; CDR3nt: TGCAGTGCTACGGTACGGGGCAATCAGCCCCAGCATTTT
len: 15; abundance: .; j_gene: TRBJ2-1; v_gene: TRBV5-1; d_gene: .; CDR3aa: CASSLAWTDYNEQFF; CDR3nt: TGCGCCAGCAGCTTGGCCTGGACAGATTACAATGAGCAGTTCTTC
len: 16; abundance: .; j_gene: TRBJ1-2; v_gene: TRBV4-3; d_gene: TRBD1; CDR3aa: CASSQTPGQEIYGYTF; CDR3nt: TGCGCCAGCAGCCAGACTCCGGGACAGGAGATTTATGGCTACACCTTC
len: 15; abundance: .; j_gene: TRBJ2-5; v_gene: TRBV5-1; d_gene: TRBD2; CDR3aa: CASRREGTPMSEQYF; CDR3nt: TGCGCCAGCAGACGGGAGGGGACTCCCATGAGTGAGCAGTACTTC
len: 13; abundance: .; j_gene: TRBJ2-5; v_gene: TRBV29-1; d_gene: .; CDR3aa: CSARRGIQEIQYF; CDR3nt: TGCAGCGCGAGAAGGGGCATCCAAGAGATCCAGTACTTC
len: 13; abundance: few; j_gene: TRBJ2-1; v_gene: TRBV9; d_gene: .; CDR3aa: CASSFGDLNEQFF; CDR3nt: TGTGCCAGCAGCTTCGGGGACCTTAATGAGCAGTTCTTC
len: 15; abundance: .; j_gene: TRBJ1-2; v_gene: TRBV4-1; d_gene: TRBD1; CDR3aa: CASSHPGQGGRGYTF; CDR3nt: TGCGCCAGCAGCCACCCGGGACAGGGAGGGAGGGGCTACACCTTC
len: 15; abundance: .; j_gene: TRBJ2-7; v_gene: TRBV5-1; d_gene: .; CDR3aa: CASSFRRVSDHEQYF; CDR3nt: TGCGCCAGCAGCTTTAGAAGGGTTTCTGACCACGAGCAGTACTTC
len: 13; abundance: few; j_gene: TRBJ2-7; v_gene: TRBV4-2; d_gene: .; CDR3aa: CASGLEPFYEQYF; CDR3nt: TGTGCCAGCGGACTTGAGCCCTTCTACGAGCAGTACTTC
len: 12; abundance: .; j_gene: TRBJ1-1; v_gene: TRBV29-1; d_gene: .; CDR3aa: CSVRGRYTEAFF; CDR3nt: TGCAGCGTCCGGGGACGGTACACTGAAGCTTTCTTT
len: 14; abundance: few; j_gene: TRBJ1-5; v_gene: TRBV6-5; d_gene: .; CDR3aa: CASRSGPANQPQHF; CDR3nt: TGTGCCAGCAGATCGGGCCCAGCCAATCAGCCCCAGCATTTT
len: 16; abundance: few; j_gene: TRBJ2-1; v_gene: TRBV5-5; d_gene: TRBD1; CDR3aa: CASSLEGIGGNNEQFF; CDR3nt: TGTGCCAGCAGCTTGGAAGGGATAGGGGGCAACAATGAGCAGTTCTTC
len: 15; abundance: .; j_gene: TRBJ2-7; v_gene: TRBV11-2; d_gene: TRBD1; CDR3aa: CASSFTGTGAYEQYF; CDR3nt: TGTGCCAGCAGCTTCACCGGGACAGGAGCCTACGAGCAGTACTTC
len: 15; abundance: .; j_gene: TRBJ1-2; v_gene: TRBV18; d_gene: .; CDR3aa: CASSILVAGNYGYTF; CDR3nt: TGTGCCAGCTCAATATTGGTTGCAGGGAACTATGGCTACACCTTC
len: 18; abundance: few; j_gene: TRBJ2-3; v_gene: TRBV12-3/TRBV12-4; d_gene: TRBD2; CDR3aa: CASSTDPRSGGGSDTQYF; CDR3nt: TGTGCCAGCAGTACCGACCCCCGTAGCGGGGGGGGTTCGGATACGCAGTATTTT
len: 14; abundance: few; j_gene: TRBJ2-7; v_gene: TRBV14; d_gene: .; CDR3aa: CASSPSRGGGGQYF; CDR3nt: TGTGCCAGCAGCCCTTCAAGGGGAGGTGGCGGGCAGTACTTC
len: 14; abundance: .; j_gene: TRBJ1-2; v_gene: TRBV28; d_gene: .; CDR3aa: CVSRWGRTNYGYTF; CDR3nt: TGTGTCAGCAGATGGGGAAGAACTAACTATGGCTACACCTTC
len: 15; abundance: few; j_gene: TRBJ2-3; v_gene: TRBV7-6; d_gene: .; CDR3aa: CASSTEGDGTDTQYF; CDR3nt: TGTGCCAGCAGCACAGAGGGGGATGGAACAGATACGCAGTATTTT
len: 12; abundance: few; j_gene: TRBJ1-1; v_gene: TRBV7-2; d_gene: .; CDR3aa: CASSLWVTEAFF; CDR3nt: TGTGCCAGCAGCTTATGGGTCACTGAAGCTTTCTTT
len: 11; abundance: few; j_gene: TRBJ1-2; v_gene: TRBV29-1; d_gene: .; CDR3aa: CSAYIFLGYTF; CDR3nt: TGCAGCGCTTACATTTTCCTTGGCTACACCTTC
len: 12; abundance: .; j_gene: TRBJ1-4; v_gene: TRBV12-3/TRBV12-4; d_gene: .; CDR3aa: CASTTGSRKLFF; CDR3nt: TGTGCCAGCACCACAGGGTCGCGAAAACTGTTTTTT
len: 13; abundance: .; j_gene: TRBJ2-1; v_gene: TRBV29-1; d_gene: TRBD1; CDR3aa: CSVQGQAGYEQFF; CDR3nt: TGCAGCGTTCAGGGACAGGCGGGGTATGAGCAGTTCTTC
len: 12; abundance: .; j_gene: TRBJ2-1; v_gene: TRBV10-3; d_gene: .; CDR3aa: CAISELVGRWFF; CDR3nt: TGTGCCATCAGTGAGTTGGTCGGTAGGTGGTTCTTC
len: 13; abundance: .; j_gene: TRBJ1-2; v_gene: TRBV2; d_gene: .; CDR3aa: CASSDQGWNGYTF; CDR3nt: TGTGCCAGCAGTGATCAGGGGTGGAATGGCTACACCTTC
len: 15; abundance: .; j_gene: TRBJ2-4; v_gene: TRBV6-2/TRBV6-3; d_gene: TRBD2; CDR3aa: CASSHSGGSYNEQYF; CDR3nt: TGTGCCAGCAGTCACAGCGGGGGGTCTTACAATGAGCAGTACTTC
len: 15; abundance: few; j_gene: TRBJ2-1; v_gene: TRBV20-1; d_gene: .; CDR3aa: CSARLPGLPQNEQFF; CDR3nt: TGCAGTGCTAGACTCCCGGGACTGCCTCAAAATGAGCAGTTCTTC
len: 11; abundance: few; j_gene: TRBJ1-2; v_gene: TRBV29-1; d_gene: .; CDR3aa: CSVARQDGYTF; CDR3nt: TGCAGCGTTGCACGGCAGGATGGCTACACCTTC
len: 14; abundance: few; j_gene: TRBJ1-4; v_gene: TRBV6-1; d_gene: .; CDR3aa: CASINSNGDEKLFF; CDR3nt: TGTGCCAGCATCAACAGTAATGGGGATGAAAAACTGTTTTTT
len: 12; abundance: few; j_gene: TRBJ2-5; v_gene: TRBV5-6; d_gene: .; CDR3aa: CASSSEVSGQYF; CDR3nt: TGTGCCAGCAGCTCTGAGGTTTCGGGGCAGTACTTC
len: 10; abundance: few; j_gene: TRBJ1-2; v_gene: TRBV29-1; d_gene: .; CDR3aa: CSAEKQGYTF; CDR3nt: TGCAGCGCCGAGAAGCAGGGCTACACCTTC